This is a list of T cell receptor beta chains from one sample in a study of identical twins. TCRdb reprocessed the 5' RACE reads with MiXCR, giving one entry per CDR3 protein. The table lists about 340,000 distinct CDR3 sequences, around 12% of them singletons, with just over 7% in the top ten. The data were also submitted as part of a second study, on yellow fever vaccine responses in identical twins.

Sequencing was done on a sample of CD8+ T cells sorted from blood. The source of these receptors is a woman under 30 in good health. CDR3s include the opening cysteine and the closing phenylalanine or tryptophan. D genes are given only for firm matches. Size is omitted from some rows. Given values are once, few, many or a class for expanded clones.

-	TRBV28	few	TRBJ2-1	TGTGCCAGCAGTTTATTACAGGCGGCACGGTACAATGAGCAGTTCTTC	CASSLLQAARYNEQFF
-	TRBV7-8	-	TRBJ2-1	TGTGCCAGCAGCCTAGAACGGACTCGCTCCTACAATGAGCAGTTCTTC	CASSLERTRSYNEQFF
-	TRBV7-6	few	TRBJ2-3	TGTGCCAGCTGCCCTACACCTCGCGGTAGCACAGATACGCAGTATTTT	CASCPTPRGSTDTQYF
TRBD2	TRBV29-1	many	TRBJ2-3	TGCAGTGCTCTTCCGGGACTAGATCACACAGATACGCAGTATTTT	CSALPGLDHTDTQYF
-	TRBV3-1	-	TRBJ2-1	TGTGCCAGCAGCCAGAACCTTGAGAACAATGAGCAGTTCTTC	CASSQNLENNEQFF
-	TRBV12-3/TRBV12-4	many	TRBJ2-1	TGTGCCAGCAGTTTATTAACGGGGGTGGGGAATGAGCAGTTCTTC	CASSLLTGVGNEQFF
-	TRBV20-1	many	TRBJ2-3	TGCAGTGCTAGAGTAGGCGGCACAGATACGCAGTATTTT	CSARVGGTDTQYF
-	TRBV5-1	-	TRBJ2-3	TGCGCCAGCAGCTTGGTTTCGTGGCAGGTCACAGATACGCAGTATTTT	CASSLVSWQVTDTQYF
TRBD2	TRBV28	few	TRBJ2-1	TGTGCCAGCAGTTTAGGGAGCGGGAGGGCCTTTGTCGGTTACAATGAGCAGTTCTTC	CASSLGSGRAFVGYNEQFF
-	TRBV6-7	many	TRBJ2-7	TGTGCCAGCAGTTACTCCGACTCACGCGGTCCAAGCTCCTACGAGCAGTACTTC	CASSYSDSRGPSSYEQYF
TRBD2	TRBV15	many	TRBJ2-1	TGTGCCACCAGCAGCGCCCAGACTAGCGTAGACAATGAGCAGTTCTTC	CATSSAQTSVDNEQFF
TRBD2	TRBV5-1	few	TRBJ2-5	TGCGCCAGCAGCTTGACGAAACCCGCGCGGGAGACTATATCGGAGACCCAGTACTTC	CASSLTKPARETISETQYF
-	TRBV9	few	TRBJ2-3	TGTGCCAGCACCTTAGGTGGTGAGCTTCCTAGCACAGATACGCAGTATTTT	CASTLGGELPSTDTQYF
-	TRBV7-9	few	TRBJ2-1	TGTGCCAGCAGCTTATGGAGCCTGGAAGCCAATGAGCAGTTCTTC	CASSLWSLEANEQFF
TRBD2	TRBV4-2	few	TRBJ2-7	TGTGCCAGCAGCCAAGATAGCGGACTAGCGGTCTCCTACGAGCAGTACTTC	CASSQDSGLAVSYEQYF
-	TRBV9	-	TRBJ2-7	TGTGCCAGCAGCGTAGCTATAGCGGATTCCTACGAGCAGTACTTC	CASSVAIADSYEQYF
-	TRBV7-9	-	TRBJ2-2	TGTGCCAGCAGCTTAGACCAGGGAGCCGGGGAGCTGTTTTTT	CASSLDQGAGELFF
TRBD1	TRBV7-9	-	TRBJ2-7	TGTGCCAGCAGACCACAGGGGGACTACGAGCAGTACTTC	CASRPQGDYEQYF
TRBD2	TRBV24-1	-	TRBJ2-1	TGTGCCACCAGTGATCCCGGCGGGGGTCTAAACAATGAGCAGTTCTTC	CATSDPGGGLNNEQFF
-	TRBV20-1	-	TRBJ2-2	TGCAGTGCTAGAGATCTGGCTGCACACCGGGAGCTGTTTTTT	CSARDLAAHRELFF
TRBD1	TRBV6-1	once	TRBJ2-3	TGTGCCAGCAGTGAAGTTAGGGGGCGGCTGATCGATACGCAGTATTTT	CASSEVRGRLIDTQYF
-	TRBV20-1	many	TRBJ2-5	TGCAGTGCTAGTAGTCAAGGGGAGACCCAGTACTTC	CSASSQGETQYF
-	TRBV5-1	-	TRBJ1-3	TGCGCCAGCAGCTTGGCGACAGACTCTGGAAACACCATATATTTT	CASSLATDSGNTIYF
TRBD1	TRBV7-9	many	TRBJ2-7	TGTGCCAGCAGCTTGACAGGGGGTATCTACGAGCAGTACTTC	CASSLTGGIYEQYF
-	TRBV25-1	-	TRBJ2-5	TGTGCCAGCACCCCACCGTGGGGCCTCCAAGAGACCCAGTACTTC	CASTPPWGLQETQYF
-	TRBV10-3	many	TRBJ2-1	TGTGCCATCATGGCGAGCTCCTACAATGAGCAGTTCTTC	CAIMASSYNEQFF
-	TRBV4-2	few	TRBJ1-2	TGTGCCAGCAGCCAAGAACATAAACCTCCCAGTTATGGCTACACCTTC	CASSQEHKPPSYGYTF
TRBD2	TRBV6-1	many	TRBJ2-3	TGTGCCAGCAGCCTGGGACTAGCGGGAGGCAGCACAGATACGCAGTATTTT	CASSLGLAGGSTDTQYF
TRBD1	TRBV24-1	-	TRBJ1-1	TGTGCCACCAGTGATTTGTGGGACAGTGAAGCTTTCTTT	CATSDLWDSEAFF
TRBD1	TRBV6-1	few	TRBJ2-2	TGTGCCAGCAAAACAGGGGACCACACCGGGGAGCTGTTTTTT	CASKTGDHTGELFF
TRBD1	TRBV5-1	-	TRBJ2-2	TGCGCCAGCAGCAAAGACAGGGAAAACACCGGGGAGCTGTTTTTT	CASSKDRENTGELFF
-	TRBV15	few	TRBJ2-1	TGTGCCACCAGCAGAGTTGGGGACACCCACAACAATGAGCAGTTCTTC	CATSRVGDTHNNEQFF
-	TRBV7-9	few	TRBJ2-2	TGTGCCAGCAGCTTCACAGGGTTGGCGAACACCGGGGAGCTGTTTTTT	CASSFTGLANTGELFF
-	TRBV24-1	-	TRBJ2-1	TGTGCCACCAGTGATTTGTCAGACTCCTACAATGAGCAGTTCTTC	CATSDLSDSYNEQFF
-	TRBV29-1	few	TRBJ2-5	TGCAGCGTTGAAGACGACCGCAGGGAAAAAGAGACCCAGTACTTC	CSVEDDRREKETQYF
TRBD1	TRBV10-3	-	TRBJ2-2	TGTGCCACCCAAAAGGGACAGGGGGTCGCGAACACCGGGGAGCTGTTTTTT	CATQKGQGVANTGELFF
-	TRBV7-8	few	TRBJ1-5	TGTGCCAGCAGCTTAACCCGCCAGGGTGGGCCCCAGCATTTT	CASSLTRQGGPQHF
TRBD2	TRBV29-1	few	TRBJ2-1	TGCAGCGTTGTAGCGGGTCCCTACAATGAGCAGTTCTTC	CSVVAGPYNEQFF
-	TRBV4-1	few	TRBJ2-1	TGCGCCAGCAGCCAAGATCTCAACAATGAGCAGTTCTTC	CASSQDLNNEQFF
TRBD2	TRBV7-3	few	TRBJ2-2	TGTGCCAGCAGCCCTAGCGGGAGCGGTGGCGGGGAGCTGTTTTTT	CASSPSGSGGGELFF
-	TRBV10-3	few	TRBJ2-6	TGTGCCATCAGTGAGTCGGTGCGGGCAGCAACCCGCTCTGGGGCCAACGTCCTGACTTTC	CAISESVRAATRSGANVLTF
-	TRBV21-1	-	TRBJ2-1	TGTGCCAGCAGCAAAAAGGAGGAGGACGAGGCCAACAATGAGCAGTTCTTC	CASSKKEEDEANNEQFF
TRBD1	TRBV15	-	TRBJ2-7	TGTGCCACAAGCGCGGGGACAGGGTCGGGATACGAGCAGTACTTC	CATSAGTGSGYEQYF
TRBD2	TRBV12-3/TRBV12-4	few	TRBJ2-7	TGTGCCAGCAGTCCCAGCGGGCTAGCGGGTTACTACGAGCAGTACTTC	CASSPSGLAGYYEQYF
TRBD1	TRBV29-1	few	TRBJ2-7	TGCAGCGTTTCCGGGACAGGGAACGAGCAGTACTTC	CSVSGTGNEQYF
TRBD2	TRBV20-1	few	TRBJ2-2	TGCAGTGCTAGGCCCAGTTTCTTAGTCGAGCGGGAGAATACCGGGGAGCTGTTTTTT	CSARPSFLVERENTGELFF
-	TRBV4-2	few	TRBJ2-2	TGTGCCAGCAGCCAATGGGCCGGGGAGCTGTTTTTT	CASSQWAGELFF
-	TRBV7-9	many	TRBJ2-1	TGTGCCAGCAGCTTAGAGAGGGGAGTGATCGCTGAGCAGTTCTTC	CASSLERGVIAEQFF
-	TRBV13	few	TRBJ2-1	TGTGCCAGCAGCCCACTCCACAATGAGCAGTTCTTC	CASSPLHNEQFF